This T cell receptor beta chain originates from a study of T cells in Graves' hyperthyroidism and ophthalmopathy. RNA transcripts yielded amplified TCR beta CDR3 regions. The primer set for the first-round RT-PCR of the TCR CDR3 was HTBI. Via MiXCR, TCRdb re-called the multiplex PCR reads, giving one row per CDR3 protein. In the table there are approximately 590,000 distinct CDR3 sequences, about half of which are singletons. The V end lost 7 bases, the J end lost 2 bases, and 12 bases lay between the germline ends. Germline CDR1 and CDR2: MNHNS and SASEGT. There are 13 residues in the CDR3. The TCR sequence derives from a woman aged 18-29 years with Graves' hyperthyroidism. The source material was peripheral blood or thyroid tissue (not recorded which). The J gene is TRBJ2-7, the V gene TRBV6-1; D may match TRBD1 or TRBD2 (6 bases each). The CDR3 bases are TGTGCCAGCACTAAAGGGGGGACCTACGAGCAGTACTTC. Residues: CASTKGGTYEQYF.